The 21 T cell receptor beta chains below were found in one sample sequenced in a study of shared clonotypes between healthy human individuals. The method was immunoSEQ multiplex PCR; TCRdb's version includes in-frame clones alone and lacks a portion of them. In the table there are over 850,000 clones, roughly 74% of which are singletons. The sequencing input was memory CD4+ T cells from PBMCs. Sample subset: CD45RA-negative fraction. These receptors were obtained from a man between 18 and 35 years old in good health. Some clones in this sample may be carry-over from other donors' samples.

Details on this clone: Relative to the germline gene, one junction end is altered; a read error may explain this. The V and J genes are TRBV15 and TRBJ1-4; D ambiguous. Germline values: CDR1 LNHNV, CDR2 YYDKDF (reference sequence). The CDR3 loop spans 14 amino acids. Here the CDR3 DNA reads TGTGCCACCAGCAGAGATAAGTGGGAGCAGGCAAGTTCGTTT. It specifies CATSRDKWEQASSF.

On this clone: Other DNA sequences of this sample code for an identical CDR3. This sequence joins TRBV7-3 and TRBJ2-3; D may be TRBD2 (6 bases). The CDR3 is 15 residues long. Per germline, CDR1 SGHTA and CDR2 FQGTGA. Trimming shortened V by 0 bases and J by 0 bases, and 7 bases separated the two germline ends. The CDR3 coding sequence is TGTGCCAGCAGCTTAACTAGCGGAAGCACAGATACGCAGTATTTT. Translation gives CASSLTSGSTDTQYF.

The chain is built from TRBV7-8 and TRBJ1-5; D gene unclear. V was clipped by 2 bases and J by 4 bases, with 15 bases between them. The CDR3 has 16 amino acids. Germline CDR1 SGHVS, CDR2 FQNEAQ. The CDR3 spells CASSLLERLQNQPQHF. The CDR3 DNA reads TGTGCCAGCAGCTTATTGGAGCGGTTACAGAATCAGCCCCAGCATTTT.

The rearrangement links TRBV6-5 to TRBJ2-7, with 9 bases lining up with TRBD1. Trimming cost V 6 bases and J 4 bases; bases outside gene matches: 10. This CDR3 has 15 residues. Germline lookup yields CDR1 MNHEY and CDR2 SVGAGI. The CDR3 sequence: CASRLTGTGHYEQYF. Here the CDR3 DNA reads TGTGCCAGCAGACTAACCGGGACAGGGCATTACGAGCAGTACTTC.

This clone was observed a single time. This rearrangement joins TRBV6-1 to TRBJ2-3; tentatively, D is TRBD1 (5 bases). Looked up from germline, CDR1 is MNHNS and CDR2 is SASEGT. The CDR3 spans 14 residues. Trimming took off 3 bases at V and 1 base at J, with 8 bases between the two ends. The DNA for the CDR3 is TGTGCCAGCAGTGATACAGGTCGCACAGATACGCAGTATTTT. Translated: CASSDTGRTDTQYF.

Turning to this clone: This likely reflects a read error, since a far larger clone is one base away. V and J are TRBV7-6 and TRBJ2-7, with unresolved D. V was clipped by 1 base and J by 6 bases, with 4 bases between them. CDR3 size: 11 residues. CDR1 and CDR2 (germline): SGHVS, FNYEAQ. CDR3 bases: TGTGCCAGCAGCTTAGGTCCCGAGCAGTACTTC. Translating gives CASSLGPEQYF.

As to this clone: The same CDR3 also results from other DNA sequences found in this sample. The chain couples TRBV9 to TRBJ2-2; D remains unclear. The CDR3 contains 15 residues. CDR1 SGDLS and CDR2 YYNGEE come from the germline V gene. Between the trimmed V and J ends, which lost 0 bases and 5 bases, there was a span of 11 bases. CDR3 coding DNA: TGTGCCAGCAGCGTAGTGGCAGGTGGGACCGGGGAGCTGTTTTTT. This translates into CASSVVAGGTGELFF. Complete variable domain (other parts from reference TRBV9 and TRBJ2-2): DSGVTQTPKHLITATGQRVTLRCSPRSGDLSVYWYQQSLDQGLQFLIQYYNGEERAKGNILERFSAQQFPDLHSELNLSSLELGDSALYFCASSVVAGGTGELFFGEGSRLTVL.

About this clone: The same CDR3 is also encoded by other DNA sequences in this sample. V and J are TRBV5-4 and TRBJ2-2, with unresolved D. Germline V gives CDR1 SGHNT, CDR2 YYREEE (reference sequence). The V gene lost 0 bases and the J gene lost 1 base, with 4 bases spanning the gap. The CDR3 runs 14 residues. CDR3 DNA sequence: TGTGCCAGCAGCTTGGCCGGGAACACCGGGGAGCTGTTTTTT. It is translated as CASSLAGNTGELFF.

J is TRBJ2-7 and V is TRBV19; D tentatively reads TRBD1 or TRBD2 (5 bases each). Germline V gene sequence: CDR1 LNHDA, CDR2 SQIVND (reference sequence). Trimming removed 5 bases from V and 2 bases from J, with 16 bases in between. This CDR3 is 15 amino acids long. The CDR3 spells CASSPSGTSTYEQYF. CDR3 nucleotides: TGTGCCAGTAGTCCATCCGGGACCTCAACCTACGAGCAGTACTTC.

Worth noting for this clone: Its ends do not fully match the called genes, so a read error is possible. This chain uses TRBV15 with TRBJ2-1; tentatively, D is TRBD1 or TRBD2 (5 bases each). Germline V gives CDR1 LNHNV, CDR2 YYDKDF (reference sequence). The CDR3 totals 11 residues. In nucleotides, the CDR3 is TGTGCCACCAGCAGAGCTGGGACGTTCGTCTTC. Its translation is CATSRAGTFVF.

This rearrangement joins TRBV23-1 to TRBJ2-2; D unclear. TRBV23-1 is noted as an ORF with a role that remains uncertain. V dropped 10 bases and J dropped 4 bases, with 19 bases sitting between them. The CDR3 length is 15 residues. The CDR3 spells CAINPWRTGTGELFF. DNA of the CDR3: TGCGCCATCAACCCTTGGCGGACGGGCACCGGGGAGCTGTTTTTT.

The chain carries TRBV5-1 and TRBJ2-7; maybe TRBD2 (6 bases). This CDR3 comprises 15 residues. Germline V gene data show CDR1 as SGHRS and CDR2 as YFSETQ. V lost 4 bases, J lost 4 bases, and 18 bases lay in between. As DNA, the CDR3 is TGCGCCAGCAGCCCCGGATCCGTGGGAGGTTACGAGCAGTACTTC. Encoded protein: CASSPGSVGGYEQYF.

The chain employs TRBV2 and TRBJ1-3; TRBD1 might be the D (5 bases). V was shortened by 0 bases and J by 9 bases, with 15 bases between the two germline ends. The CDR3 spans 15 residues. CDR1 and CDR2 from the germline V gene are SNHLY and FYNNEI. The CDR3 region has the DNA TGTGCCAGCAGTGAAGCTTTTGGAGGGGTAGGCACCATATATTTT. Translated, it gives CASSEAFGGVGTIYF.

V and J are TRBV6-6 and TRBJ1-2, with D perhaps matching TRBD1 (6 bases). Trimming shortened V by 7 bases and J by 8 bases, and 17 bases separated the two germline ends. The CDR3 loop spans 13 amino acids. Germline-derived CDR1 and CDR2 are MNHNY and SVGAGI (reference sequence). CDR3 nucleotide sequence: TGTGCCAGCACCGGGGGGCTTTCGGGCGGCTACACCTTC. Protein: CASTGGLSGGYTF.

The chain combines TRBV5-1 with TRBJ1-3; 8 bases agree with TRBD1. CDR3 length equals 14 residues. The V segment lost 4 bases and the J segment 3 bases; nucleotides outside the gene matches: 3. From germline, CDR1 is SGHRS and CDR2 YFSETQ. This chain's CDR3 is CASSETGGGNTIYF. CDR3 DNA sequence: TGCGCCAGCAGCGAAACAGGGGGTGGAAACACCATATATTTT.

Notes on this clone: This specimen includes other DNA sequences encoding the same CDR3. The rearrangement joins TRBV28 to TRBJ2-7; no definite D call. Germline V lookup: CDR1 MDHEN, CDR2 SYDVKM. The length of the CDR3 is 12 residues. Deletions cut 2 bases from V and 3 bases from J, with 5 bases between. The CDR3, as DNA: TGTGCCAGCAGTTTAAGAGGCTACGAGCAGTACTTC. Translated: CASSLRGYEQYF.

V is TRBV11-2 and J is TRBJ1-1; TRBD1 might be the D (6 bases). CDR3 length: 18 residues. The germline V gene encodes CDR1 SGHAT and CDR2 FQNNGV. V lost 0 bases and J lost 3, with 20 bases in between. Here the CDR3 DNA reads TGTGCCAGCAGCTTAGACCGTGAACCCAGGGGTAAGGACACTGAAGCTTTCTTT. This encodes CASSLDREPRGKDTEAFF.

The chain is built from TRBV7-2 and TRBJ2-2; 7 bases align to TRBD1. Germline V gives CDR1 SGHTA, CDR2 FQGNSA. Trimming cost V 5 bases and J 2 bases; bases outside gene matches: 8. CDR3 length: 16 residues. DNA for the CDR3: TGTGCCAGCAGCCCGCCGACAGGGCTAAACACCGGGGAGCTGTTTTTT. It specifies CASSPPTGLNTGELFF.

This chain connects TRBV11-2 to TRBJ2-3; 11 positions match TRBD2. This CDR3 has 16 amino acids. CDR1 SGHAT and CDR2 FQNNGV come from the germline V gene. After removal of 5 bases from V and 2 bases from J, the junction contained 6 bases not matched to a gene. CDR3 DNA: TGTGCCAGCAGCCCGATAGCGGGAGGGGTCACAGATACGCAGTATTTT. This codes for CASSPIAGGVTDTQYF.

The chain recombines TRBV5-8 with TRBJ2-5, with D perhaps TRBD1 (6 bases). The germline V gene encodes CDR1 SGHTS and CDR2 YDEGEE. With 4 bases removed from V and 1 base from J, the gap between germline ends came to 14 bases. The CDR3 covers 15 residues. The DNA for the CDR3 is TGTGCCAGCAGCAAACTGGACAGAACCCAAGAGACCCAGTACTTC. This gives the protein CASSKLDRTQETQYF.

Worth noting for this clone: A far larger clone is just one base off, so this is likely a read error. The rearrangement links TRBV5-1 to TRBJ1-3; D may be TRBD1 (5 bases). Trimming removed 5 bases at V and 0 bases at J, with 6 bases between. CDR1 and CDR2 (germline): SGHRS, YFSETQ. The CDR3 length is 13 residues. The CDR3 DNA reads as TGCGCCAGCAGGGACACCTCTGGAAACACCATATATTTT. This translates into CASRDTSGNTIYF.